This T cell receptor (beta chain) was observed in a study of T-cell reconstitution after alpha-beta-depleted transplantation in children. TCRbeta library construction was performed incorporating unique molecular identifiers. TCRdb fed the PCR reads into MiXCR, producing one record per CDR3 protein. Of around 600,000 distinct CDR3 sequences listed, 10% to 13% are singletons. CDR1 and CDR2 (germline): MNHNS, SASEGT. CDR3 size: 17 residues. J was trimmed by 0 bases and V by 7 bases; bases with no gene match: 6. The sequencing used PBMCs from the stem cell graft donor, collected from the stem cell graft. The V gene is TRBV6-1, the J gene TRBJ2-6; 10 nucleotides align to TRBD1. The receptor was derived from a human donor who donated a stem cell graft to a child with acute myeloid leukemia. The CDR3 sequence is CASNGDRGSSGANVLTF. The CDR3, as DNA: TGTGCCAGCAATGGGGACAGGGGATCCTCTGGGGCCAACGTCCTGACTTTC.